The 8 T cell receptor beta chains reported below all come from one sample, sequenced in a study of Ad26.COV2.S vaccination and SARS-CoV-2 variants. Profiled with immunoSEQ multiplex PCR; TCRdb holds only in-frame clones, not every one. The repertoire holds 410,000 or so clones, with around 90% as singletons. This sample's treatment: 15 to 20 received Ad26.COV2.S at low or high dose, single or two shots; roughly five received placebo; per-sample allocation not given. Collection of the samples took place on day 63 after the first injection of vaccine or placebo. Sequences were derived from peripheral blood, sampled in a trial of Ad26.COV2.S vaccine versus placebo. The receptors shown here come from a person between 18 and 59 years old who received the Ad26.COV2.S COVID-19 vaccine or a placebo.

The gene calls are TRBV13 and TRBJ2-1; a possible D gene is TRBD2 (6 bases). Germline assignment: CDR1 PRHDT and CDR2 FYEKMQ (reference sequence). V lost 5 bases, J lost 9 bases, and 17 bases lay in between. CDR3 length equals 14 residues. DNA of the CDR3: TGTGCCAGCAGCCCGCGACTGGGAGGAGGTGAGCAGTTCTTC. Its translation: CASSPRLGGGEQFF.

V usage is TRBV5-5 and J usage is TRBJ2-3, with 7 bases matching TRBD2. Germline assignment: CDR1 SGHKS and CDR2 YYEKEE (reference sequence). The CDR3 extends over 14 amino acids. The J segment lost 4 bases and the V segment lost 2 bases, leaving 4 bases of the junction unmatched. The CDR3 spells CASSFDGGSDTQYF. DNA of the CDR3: TGTGCCAGCAGCTTTGACGGGGGGTCAGATACGCAGTATTTT.

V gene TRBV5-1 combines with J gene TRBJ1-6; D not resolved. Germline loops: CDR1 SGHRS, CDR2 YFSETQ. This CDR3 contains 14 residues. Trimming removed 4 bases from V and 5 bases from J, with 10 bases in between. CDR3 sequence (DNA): TGCGCCAGCAGCGTTAAGGGAGATAATTCACCCCTCCACTTT. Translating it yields CASSVKGDNSPLHF.

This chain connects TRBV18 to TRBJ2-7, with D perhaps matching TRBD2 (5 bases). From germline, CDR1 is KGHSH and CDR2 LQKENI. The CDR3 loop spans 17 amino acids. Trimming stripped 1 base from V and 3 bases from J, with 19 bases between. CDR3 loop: CASSPQGEYTKFYEQYF. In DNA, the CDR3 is TGTGCCAGCTCACCACAGGGAGAGTATACAAAGTTCTACGAGCAGTACTTC.

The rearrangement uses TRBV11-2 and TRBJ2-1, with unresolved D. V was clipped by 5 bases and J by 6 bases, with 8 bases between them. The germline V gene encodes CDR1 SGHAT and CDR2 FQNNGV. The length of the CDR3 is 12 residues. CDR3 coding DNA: TGTGCCAGCAGCCAGGAGAGCAATGAGCAGTTCTTC. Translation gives CASSQESNEQFF.

CDR3 protein: CASSMTGIPYEQYF. The CDR3 DNA follows: TGTGCCAGCAGCATGACAGGGATCCCCTACGAGCAGTACTTC. This chain uses TRBV5-6 with TRBJ2-7; 7 bases align to TRBD1. The CDR3 is 14 amino acids. Germline assignment: CDR1 SGHDT and CDR2 YYEEEE. Trimming cost V 4 bases and J 2 bases; bases outside gene matches: 6. Full variable domain (remainder filled in from reference TRBV5-6 and TRBJ2-7): DAGVTQSPTHLIKTRGQQVTLRCSPKSGHDTVSWYQQALGQGPQFIFQYYEEEERQRGNFPDRFSGHQFPNYSSELNVNALLLGDSALYLCASSMTGIPYEQYFGPGTRLTVT.

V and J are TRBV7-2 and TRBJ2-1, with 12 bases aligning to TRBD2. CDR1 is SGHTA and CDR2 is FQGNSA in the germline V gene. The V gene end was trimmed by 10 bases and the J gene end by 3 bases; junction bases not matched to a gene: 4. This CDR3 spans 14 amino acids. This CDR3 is CATQTSGSYNEQFF. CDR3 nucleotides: TGTGCCACCCAGACTAGCGGGAGCTACAATGAGCAGTTCTTC. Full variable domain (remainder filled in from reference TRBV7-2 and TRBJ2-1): GAGVSQSPSNKVTEKGKDVELRCDPISGHTALYWYRQSLGQGLEFLIYFQGNSAPDKSGLPSDRFSAERTGGSVSTLTIQRTQQEDSAVYLCATQTSGSYNEQFFGPGTRLTVL.

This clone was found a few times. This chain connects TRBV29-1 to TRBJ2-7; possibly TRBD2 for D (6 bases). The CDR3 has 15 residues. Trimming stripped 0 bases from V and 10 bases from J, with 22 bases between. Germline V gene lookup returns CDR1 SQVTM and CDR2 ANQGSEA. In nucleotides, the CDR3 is TGCAGCGTTGAAGAGTCAAGCGGGCCCGCTAAGGACCAGTACTTC. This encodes CSVEESSGPAKDQYF.